This entry describes one T cell receptor beta chain. Its antigen is still unknown. This sample is part of a study of blood T cells in healthy people across ages. Points from the study as a whole: Older individuals had lower TCR beta diversity per million T cells (the decline was roughly linear).

For the second PCR, which ran for about 6 to 12 cycles, a sample-barcoded 5' primer and a J-beta primer mix were used. Template switching added a 12-random-nucleotide identifier to every cDNA molecule. MiXCR, run by TCRdb on the 5' RACE reads, gives a single entry per CDR3 protein. This table has approximately 670,000 distinct CDR3 sequences, 40% to 45% appearing once. V shed 5 bases, J shed 0 bases, and the junction held 5 bases outside the gene matches. This CDR3 is built from 15 residues. Germline assignment: CDR1 DFQATT and CDR2 SNEGSKA (reference sequence). J is TRBJ2-2 and V is TRBV20-1; 8 nucleotides align to TRBD2. This clonotype was sampled from a man aged 80 or over in good health. What was sequenced was blood. This CDR3 reads CSAPRAGANTGELFF. The CDR3 DNA reads as TGCAGTGCTCCGAGAGCGGGGGCGAACACCGGGGAGCTGTTTTTT.